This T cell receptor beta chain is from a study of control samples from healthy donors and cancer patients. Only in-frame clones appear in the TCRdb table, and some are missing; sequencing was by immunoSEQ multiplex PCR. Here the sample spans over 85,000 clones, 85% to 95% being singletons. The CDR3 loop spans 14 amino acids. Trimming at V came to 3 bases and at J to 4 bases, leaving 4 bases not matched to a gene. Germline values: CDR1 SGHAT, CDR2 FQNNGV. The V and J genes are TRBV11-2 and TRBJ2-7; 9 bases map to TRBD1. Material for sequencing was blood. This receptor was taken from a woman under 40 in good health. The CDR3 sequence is CASSFDRGIYEQYF. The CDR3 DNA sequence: TGTGCCAGCAGCTTTGACAGGGGGATATACGAGCAGTACTTC.